This T cell receptor beta chain originates from a study of blood T cell repertoires in COVID-19 (dated by TCRdb to 2018 to 2021). Context from the whole study: Samples from collaborators originated in the United States, Italy and Spain and spanned both the acute and convalescent phases of COVID-19. The prospective study material was composed of cDNA or gDNA derived from T cells, B-cell-depleted T cells, or PBMCs. The dataset comprised deeply sampled blood TCRbeta repertoires from subjects exposed to, actively infected with, or recovered from COVID-19. The repertoires were released in a freely available public database meant as a resource for research on the immune response to SARS-CoV-2. Samples came from the ongoing ImmuneRACE study (first 160 participants) plus 1,254 subjects from 6 global collaborators. A de-identified subject ID, COVID-19 status, age in years and sex were almost always included in the sample metadata. Where available, HLA class I and class II types were taken from metadata supplied by the sample provider and were not determined by assay-based typing. What the authors observed across the whole study: Clinical and demographic metadata were provided uncurated, with the amount varying by source and participant.

TCRbeta CDR3 regions were amplified from genomic DNA using the immunoSEQ Assay, a bias-controlled multiplex PCR. Per the original workflow: Nucleated cell counts per sample were estimated from amplification of reference gene primers within the assay. To quantify the absolute abundance of each unique TCRbeta CDR3 rearrangement, sequence reads were collapsed and filtered. For each sample, productive Simpson clonality was calculated as the square root of Simpson's diversity index across productive rearrangements. TCRdb mirrors the immuneACCESS table, restricted to in-frame sequences. Some clones are absent from its copies; in checked studies, under half trace to an unresolved V gene, and the reason for the others is unknown. The DNA gave D and trimming, while V, J and clone size come from that table. The sample table contains approximately 190,000 clones; only one count was recorded for approximately 80% of them. The ten largest clones represent under 8% of the sample.

Whole blood was collected in K2EDTA tubes by collaborating institutions according to the institutions' own protocols. Collaborator samples were shipped for TCRbeta analysis as frozen whole blood, isolated PBMCs, or DNA extracted from either sample type. Clipping removes 0 bases from V and 3 bases from J, with 3 as the unmatched junction base count. Per the germline V gene, MNHEY is the CDR1 and SVGAGI is the CDR2. The CDR3 covers 16 residues, taking in both the cysteine and the phenylalanine. Just the 48-base CDR3 DNA is kept, in frame starting at base 1. Comments on this clone: It has no known antigen specificity. Base qualities are missing; no much larger clone stands one base away.

The chain is made from TRBV6-5 and TRBJ2-1, with 9 central nucleotides matching TRBD2. The sequence was obtained from a man in his sixties with acute or convalescent COVID-19. The sample taken for sequencing was peripheral blood. The DNA sequence is TGTGCCAGCAGTTACTCGAGCGGGAGGATCTACAATGAGCAGTTCTTC. The translation is CASSYSSGRIYNEQFF.